This T cell receptor beta chain is from a study of human T cells and chemical hapten exposure. Study at large: Application of 0.01% DPC to the upper back was done by patch test, with a reading at 6 days. A patient group, mainly female, showed alopecia areata, totalis or universalis.

V was cut by 5 bases and J by 3 bases, with 19 bases left in between. Germline CDR1 and CDR2: LGHNA and YSLEER. CDR3 length: 16 amino acids. Study-wide points: Sensitizing to DPC left TCRs with a frequency above 1 in 1000 unaltered.

Time point in this sample: patch test 2, 6 weeks after DPC sensitization. Treatment of the sample: therapeutic diphenylcyclopropenone sensitization with weekly scalp DPC. Many counts were recorded for this clonotype. Its antigen is not known. TCRdb processed the RACE reads anew with MiXCR; each CDR3 protein has one entry. This sample yields 330,000 or so distinct CDR3 sequences, of which about 6.3% are seen a single time; around 5.6% belongs to the top ten. The rearrangement uses TRBV4-3 and TRBJ1-2, with D maybe TRBD1 (5 bases). Sample: whole blood, taken in connection with sensitization to the hapten diphenylcyclopropenone (DPC). This receptor was obtained from a woman younger than 30 with alopecia areata. Some clones in this sample may be carry-over from other donors' samples. The CDR3 protein is CASSLTRGDGYYGYTF. As DNA, the CDR3 is TGCGCCAGCAGCTTAACACGGGGGGATGGATACTATGGCTACACCTTC.